These 6 T cell receptor beta chains were sequenced from one sample in a study of cytomegalovirus exposure and HLA in healthy donors. PCR used 60 Vbeta primers and 13 Jbeta primers. The method was immunoSEQ multiplex PCR; TCRdb's version includes in-frame clones alone and lacks a portion of them. This table holds around 160,000 clones, 60% to 80% found once. Sample: PBMCs. The receptors come from a man younger than 35 in good health and CMV-seropositive.

The chain's CDR3 is CASSHRTGGEQTQYF. For the CDR3, the DNA is TGTGCCAGCAGCCACCGGACAGGGGGCGAACAGACCCAGTACTTC. The chain has TRBV4-2 and TRBJ2-5; 11 bases match TRBD1. V trimming: 3 bases; J trimming: 6 bases; junction bases outside the gene matches: 6. The CDR3 consists of 15 residues. The germline V gene has CDR1 LGHNA and CDR2 YNFKEQ.

The chain uses TRBV6-6 and TRBJ1-1; D is undetermined. CDR1 is MNHNY, CDR2 SVGAGI, per germline (reference sequence). With 2 bases removed from V and 4 bases from J, the gap between germline ends came to 5 bases. The CDR3 sequence is 12 residues long. CDR3 loop: CASSYGGTEAFF. In nucleotides, the CDR3 is TGTGCCAGCAGTTACGGCGGCACTGAAGCTTTCTTT.

The J gene is TRBJ1-2, the V gene TRBV5-4; TRBD1 agrees at 10 bases. This CDR3 has 16 residues. Trimming cost V 1 base and J 7 bases; bases outside gene matches: 10. The germline gives CDR1 SGHNT, CDR2 YYREEE (reference sequence). Written as DNA, the CDR3 is TGTGCCAGCAGCTTGCCCCACAGACAGGGGGCTTTTGGCTACACCTTC. Its translation: CASSLPHRQGAFGYTF.

The CDR3 DNA reads TGTGCCAGCAGTCGCCGGGAAGTTCAAGAGACCCAGTACTTC. Translated: CASSRREVQETQYF. The chain carries TRBV7-8 and TRBJ2-5, with D possibly TRBD2 on 5 matching bases. CDR1 and CDR2 (germline): SGHVS, FQNEAQ. The CDR3 loop spans 14 amino acids. Trimming pared 6 bases from V and 2 bases from J, leaving 13 bases between.

CDR3 in DNA: TGTGCCAGCAGCTTACGTCCGGAAGAGACCCAGTACTTC. This sequence encodes CASSLRPEETQYF. The rearrangement uses TRBV7-3 and TRBJ2-5; D gene ambiguous. The length of the CDR3 is 13 residues. Germline CDR1 reads SGHTA; CDR2 reads FQGTGA. Trimming took 2 bases from V and 3 from J, leaving 7 bases between them.

V is TRBV15 and J is TRBJ2-3, with D possibly TRBD2 on 5 matching bases. Deletions cut 1 base from V and 5 bases from J, with 7 bases between. CDR3 length equals 13 residues. Germline V gives CDR1 LNHNV, CDR2 YYDKDF (reference sequence). In nucleotides, the CDR3 is TGTGCCACCAGCAGAGCCCGGGAAGATACGCAGTATTTT. Amino acids: CATSRAREDTQYF.